This T cell receptor beta chain stems from a study of blood T cell repertoires in COVID-19. About the research overall: Italy, Spain and the United States were the sources of the convalescent and acute COVID-19 samples. From T cells, B-cell-depleted T cells, or PBMCs came the material, which was cDNA or gDNA.

Authors' processing steps: Cell counts per sample came from amplifying reference gene primers. The repertoire was sequenced with immunoSEQ multiplex PCR; TCRdb's copy has only in-frame clones and lacks some. V, J and clone size are taken as reported in that table, and D and trimming were inferred from the DNA itself. The repertoire consists of some 300,000 clones, with around 89% occurring once and the leading ten covering 5.5% to 8%. The trim removed 0 bases at V and 7 bases at J, leaving 5 bases unmatched. There are 14 residues in the CDR3. The sequenced sample was peripheral blood. The TCR was taken from a woman in her 50s with COVID-19, enrolled during active disease. This chain connects TRBV5-3 to TRBJ1-2; 8 positions agree with TRBD1. TRBV5-3 is assigned to the ORF class and has an uncertain function. The CDR3 coding sequence is TGTGCCAGAAGCTTGGGGCAGGGGGCAGGTGGCTACACCTTC. Its translation: CARSLGQGAGGYTF.